The clone carrying this T cell receptor (beta chain) came up many times. The data are from a study of blood T cell repertoires in COVID-19. This study enrolled people aged roughly 18 to 90 from about two dozen US geographic areas. Germline loops: CDR1 MDHEN, CDR2 SYDVKM. The CDR3 is made up of 15 amino acids. The V end lost 6 bases, the J end lost 5 bases, and 16 bases lay between the germline ends. Using immunoSEQ multiplex PCR, the repertoire was profiled, and TCRdb retains in-frame clones only, with some absent. Of some 200,000 clones in the sample, 80% to 90% were seen once. The chain is built from TRBV28 and TRBJ2-2; D might be TRBD2 (8 bases). Input material: PBMCs or T cells enriched from blood (not recorded which). The sequence was obtained from a man aged 18 to 30 with acute COVID-19. The CDR3, as DNA: TGTGCCAGCAGGGCCGGGAGGGGGCGAACCGGGGAGCTGTTTTTT. It is translated as CASRAGRGRTGELFF.